A single sample gave rise to the 4 T cell receptor beta chains below, sequenced in a study of glioma-infiltrating T cells after dendritic cell vaccination. Clones were read by immunoSEQ multiplex PCR, and TCRdb kept only the in-frame ones, dropping some. The data show 40,000 to 60,000 clones, over 75% seen once. Source: blood, taken before dendritic cell vaccination. These TCRs come from a human donor with glioblastoma.

This clone appeared a single time. The chain uses TRBV11-3 and TRBJ2-7, with 9 bases identical to TRBD1. With V trimmed by 0 bases and J by 3 bases, 3 bases remained unmatched. Germline V lookup: CDR1 SGHNT, CDR2 YENEEA. The CDR3 totals 15 residues. Here the CDR3 reads CASSLDTGGLYEQYF. In nucleotides, the CDR3 is TGTGCCAGCAGCTTAGATACAGGGGGCCTCTACGAGCAGTACTTC. The full variable domain, rest sourced from reference TRBV11-3 and TRBJ2-7, is EAGVVQSPRYKIIEKKQPVAFWCNPISGHNTLYWYLQNLGQGPELLIRYENEEAVDDSQLPKDRFSAERLKGVDSTLKIQPAELGDSAVYLCASSLDTGGLYEQYFGPGTRLTVT.

J is TRBJ2-1 and V is TRBV11-3, with D maybe TRBD1 (5 bases). Germline CDR1 is SGHNT and CDR2 is YENEEA. Trimming pared 1 base from V and 9 bases from J, leaving 13 bases between. The CDR3 has 14 amino acids. The chain's CDR3 is CASSLVGQGGEQFF. CDR3 DNA sequence: TGTGCCAGCAGCTTAGTTGGTCAGGGTGGTGAGCAGTTCTTC.

The chain couples TRBV6-1 to TRBJ1-3, with D possibly matching TRBD1 (6 bases). The CDR3 covers 16 residues. The V end was cut by 1 base, the J end by 6 bases, with 16 bases between. CDR1 and CDR2 (germline): MNHNS, SASEGT. CDR3: CASSEGAGGAKNTIYF. In DNA form, the CDR3 reads TGTGCCAGCAGTGAAGGGGCCGGGGGGGCGAAAAACACCATATATTTT.

The rearrangement joins TRBV30 to TRBJ2-1, with a weak D call TRBD2 (6 bases). CDR3 length equals 14 residues. V was pared by 1 base and J by 9 bases, with 16 bases between. The V gene's germline CDR1 is GTSNPN and CDR2 SVGIG (reference sequence). The CDR3 nucleotides are TGTGCCTGGAGTGGTGCGGGGTTACAGAGTGAGCAGTTCTTC. Translating it yields CAWSGAGLQSEQFF.